This TCR beta chain was recovered during a study of cytomegalovirus exposure and HLA in healthy donors. Study-wide points: The likely origin of a cluster of highly shared sequence variants was a sequencing artifact. A later analysis found TCR association rates differed by HLA locus, highest for DRB1 and lowest for HLA-C. Researchers counted around 180 TCR beta chains as cytomegalovirus-associated.

Sampled while nominally healthy, donors likely had unrecorded immune exposures. 60 Vbeta and 13 Jbeta primers were used in PCR. TCRdb keeps only in-frame clones here, not all; method: immunoSEQ multiplex PCR. Recorded for this sample: about 210,000 clones. In the case of this clone: Its target is unknown.

This CDR3 has 22 amino acids. Germline V gene sequence: CDR1 SGDLS, CDR2 YYNGEE. After removal of 4 bases from V and 6 bases from J, the junction contained 30 bases not matched to a gene. The chain has TRBV9 and TRBJ2-3; TRBD2 matches at 9 bases. The sequence was collected from a woman aged 25-40 years in good health and CMV-seropositive. The sample was PBMCs. CDR3 region: CASSHPTETSYGGRGVTDTQYF. DNA of the CDR3: TGTGCCAGCAGCCATCCTACGGAGACATCTTATGGCGGGAGGGGTGTCACGGATACGCAGTATTTT.